This T cell receptor beta chain was sequenced in a study of blood T cell repertoires in COVID-19. Per the authors' pipeline: From reference gene primer amplification, estimates of nucleated cell counts were derived. The data were produced by immunoSEQ multiplex PCR, yet TCRdb's version contains in-frame clones alone and is incomplete. V and J calls and clone size are copied from that table; D and trimming were computed from the DNA. Counted here are around 230,000 clones, around 80% occurring once; the ten biggest clones make up around 16%. Enrolled through a virtual design, the participants were between roughly 18 and 89 years of age and came from approximately 25 US areas. In regard to this clone: One junction end does not reproduce the germline sequence, and a read error may be involved.

The source is a man aged 40-49 years who had recovered from COVID-19. Sequencing input: PBMCs or T cells enriched from blood (not recorded which).

The CDR3 spells CSASSGDREGTF. The CDR3 nucleotides read TGCAGTGCTAGTTCCGGGGACAGGGAGGGGACCTTT. This sequence joins TRBV20-1 and TRBJ1-5, with 9 bases identical to TRBD1. The CDR3 contains 12 residues. Germline CDR1 reads DFQATT; CDR2 reads SNEGSKA (reference sequence).